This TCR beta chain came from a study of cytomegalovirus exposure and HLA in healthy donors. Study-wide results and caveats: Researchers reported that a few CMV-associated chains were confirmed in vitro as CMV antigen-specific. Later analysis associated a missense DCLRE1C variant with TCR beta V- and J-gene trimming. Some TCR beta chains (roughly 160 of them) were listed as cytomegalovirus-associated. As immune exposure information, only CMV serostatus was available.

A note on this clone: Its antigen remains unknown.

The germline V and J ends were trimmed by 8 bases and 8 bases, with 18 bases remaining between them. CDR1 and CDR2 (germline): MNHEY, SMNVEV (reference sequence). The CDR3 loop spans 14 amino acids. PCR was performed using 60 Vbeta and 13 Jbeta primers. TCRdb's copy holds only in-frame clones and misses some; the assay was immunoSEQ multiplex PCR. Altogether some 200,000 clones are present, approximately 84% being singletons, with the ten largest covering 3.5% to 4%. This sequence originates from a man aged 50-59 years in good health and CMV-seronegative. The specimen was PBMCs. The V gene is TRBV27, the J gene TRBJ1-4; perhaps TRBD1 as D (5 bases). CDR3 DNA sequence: TGTGCCAGCTGTCCCGGGGGGACCAGGGAAAAACTGTTTTTT. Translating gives CASCPGGTREKLFF.